This TCR beta chain is from a study of T cell responses to AZD1222 COVID-19 vaccine. Study context: Second doses that came at about 4 or about 12 weeks were put together. Study-wide findings and caveats: At study baseline, merely more than 5 AZD1222 recipients were seropositive.

Some clones are missing from TCRdb's copy, which holds only in-frame ones; the method was immunoSEQ multiplex PCR. Of around 110,000 clones in the sample, roughly nine tenths were seen once. As for this clone: No antigen is known for it.

V was shortened by 7 bases and J by 9 bases, with 10 bases between the two germline ends. Germline V gene lookup returns CDR1 LGHDT and CDR2 YNNKEL (reference sequence). The CDR3 is 12 amino acids. This receptor was obtained from an adult in good health. The J gene is TRBJ1-6, the V gene TRBV3-1 (or the pseudogene TRBV3-2), with D uncertain. Specimen: peripheral blood, collected on day 0 of AZD1222 vaccination. CDR3 sequence reads: CASTSLGSPLHF. For the CDR3, the DNA is TGTGCCAGCACCTCATTAGGTTCACCCCTCCACTTT.